Listed below are T cell receptor beta chains from one sample, sequenced in a study of cytomegalovirus exposure and HLA in healthy donors. Some clones are missing from TCRdb's copy, which holds only in-frame ones; the method was immunoSEQ multiplex PCR. The top ten clones hold more than 1% of a sample with around 180,000 clones, 65% to 85% of them seen once. Sequences were obtained from PBMCs. The receptors come from a boy between 2 and 10 years old in good health and CMV-seronegative. The CDR3 runs from the conserved cysteine through the conserved F or W. Expanded clones are given a class, and other clones once, few, many or no size at all.

>TRBV6-1|TRBJ1-5|few
CASRGAKGSNQPQHF
>TRBV19|TRBJ2-7|NA
CASSATSYDEQYF
>TRBV7-9|TRBJ1-3|NA
CASSSTDRVSDTIYF
>TRBV5-4|TRBJ2-1|few
CASSLIRREGRGDEQFF
>TRBV9|TRBJ2-3|NA
CASSATTSGATDTQYF
>TRBV2|TRBJ1-5|NA
CASSEDRSSNQPQHF
>TRBV9|TRBJ1-1|NA
CASSAGTGGNTEAFF
>TRBV2|TRBJ2-1|NA
CASRLGGGGPFSYNEQFF
>TRBV5-1|TRBJ1-1|NA
CASSSDRGSEAFF
>TRBV30|TRBJ2-1|NA
CAWSVRFSGRAGSYNEQFF
>TRBV7-2|TRBJ2-3|NA
CASSRLTSGGAGDTQYF
>TRBV4-2|TRBJ2-1|NA
CASSQAQTSEFREQFF
>TRBV19|TRBJ1-3|NA
CASSPGHLSSGNTIYF
>TRBV30|TRBJ1-1|NA
CAWSEMTGFNGAFF
>TRBV5-1|TRBJ2-7|few
CASSFGQGGQGAGEQYF
>TRBV9|TRBJ2-3|NA
CASSPDIIDTQYF
>TRBV6-5|TRBJ2-7|NA
CASKDRGYEQYF
>TRBV5-4|TRBJ2-7|NA
CASSLETGGGYEQYF
>TRBV6-5|TRBJ1-1|NA
CAIGTSQNTEAFF
>TRBV6-6|TRBJ1-6|few
CASSLSRQYNSPLHF
>TRBV9|TRBJ2-7|NA
CASSVTTGTYEQYF
>TRBV11-2|TRBJ2-2|NA
CASSLSSGGTSNTGELFF
>TRBV5-4|TRBJ2-5|NA
CASSLRQGAGETQYF
>TRBV5-6|TRBJ2-1|NA
CASSLGRSPYNEQFF
>TRBV7-2|TRBJ2-3|NA
CASSLDWGAGSPDTQYF
>TRBV7-2|TRBJ2-7|NA
CASSLGALSSYEQYF
>TRBV7-2|TRBJ2-5|NA
CASSLARTRRGLAETQYF
>TRBV15|TRBJ1-2|NA
CATSRGADNYGYTF
>TRBV25-1|TRBJ2-1|NA
CASSLSSGLNEQFF
>TRBV5-6|TRBJ2-2|NA
CASSSGGSGPPGELFF
>TRBV2|TRBJ2-5|once
CASNGLAGGEETQYF
>TRBV29-1|TRBJ2-3|NA
CSAGTGGTDTQYF
>TRBV9|TRBJ1-1|NA
CASSAAVGGGTEAFF
>TRBV10-2|TRBJ1-2|NA
CASSGIGQGGNYGYTF
>TRBV16|TRBJ1-4|NA
CASSLSGTVEKLFF
>TRBV19|TRBJ1-2|NA
CASSPLSQGAQGYTF
>TRBV2|TRBJ2-3|NA
CASASGTSGLTDTQYF
>TRBV6-6|TRBJ1-2|NA
CASSLGGEGYTF
>TRBV11-2|TRBJ2-7|NA
CASSHRGSSYEQYF
>TRBV7-9|TRBJ2-3|NA
CAGGLAASTDTQYF
>TRBV27|TRBJ2-3|NA
CASSPLGTGHASAQYF
>TRBV6-6|TRBJ1-2|NA
CASSYRDSNYGYTF
>TRBV7-9|TRBJ2-1|NA
CASSLSPSGLAYNEQFF
>TRBV2|TRBJ1-2|NA
CASSAKGQGIDGYTF
>TRBV5-6|TRBJ2-1|NA
CASSQGTMYNEQFF